A selection of T cell receptor beta chains follows, all from one sample in a study of a mutant IDH1 vaccine in newly diagnosed glioma. The protocol was immunoSEQ multiplex PCR, while the TCRdb copy is restricted to in-frame clones and leaves out a portion. The table includes 50,000 to 70,000 clones, roughly 87% detected once. For these TCRs, the target antigens are not known. The material was PBMCs, obtained from a glioma patient whose treatment included an IDH1 peptide vaccine. The receptors stem from a woman in her fifties or sixties with glioma. Each CDR3 is given with its conserved first and last residue. The order of the fields is D gene, clone size, V gene, J gene, CDR3 DNA, CDR3 protein. The D gene is left open where the match is weak. Not every row has a clone size; where given, it reads once, few, many or a size class.

TRBD2	-	TRBV10-3	TRBJ2-3	TGTGCCATCAGTGAGGGACTAGCGGGCACAGATACGCAGTATTTT	CAISEGLAGTDTQYF
-	-	TRBV25-1	TRBJ2-1	TGTGCCAGCAGTGGCGGCAGGTCCTCCTACAATGAGCAGTTCTTC	CASSGGRSSYNEQFF
-	-	TRBV6-6	TRBJ2-7	TGTGCCAGCAGTTATAAGACAGATGACTACGAGCAGTACTTC	CASSYKTDDYEQYF
-	few	TRBV13	TRBJ1-1	TGTGCCAGCAGCTTTAGGACAGTTGAAGCTTTCTTT	CASSFRTVEAFF
-	-	TRBV7-9	TRBJ1-2	TGTGCCAGCAGCCCACAGACAGTACCTAACTATGGCTACACCTTC	CASSPQTVPNYGYTF
TRBD1	-	TRBV7-2	TRBJ1-5	TGTGCCAGCAGCTGGGGGACAGGGAGCAATCAGCCCCAGCATTTT	CASSWGTGSNQPQHF
-	-	TRBV14	TRBJ2-3	TGTGCCAGCAGCCGAACCGGGACTGCTAGCACAGATACGCAGTATTTT	CASSRTGTASTDTQYF
-	-	TRBV27	TRBJ1-5	TGTGCCAGCAGTTTTTGGGGTTTAGGTCAGCCCCAGCATTTT	CASSFWGLGQPQHF
-	-	TRBV10-3	TRBJ1-2	TGTGCCATCAGTGAGGGCACAGGGTTCCATGGCTACACCTTC	CAISEGTGFHGYTF
TRBD1	-	TRBV19	TRBJ1-5	TGTGCCAGTAAGGGGGCGGGGGCCCTCAATCAGCCCCAGCATTTT	CASKGAGALNQPQHF
-	-	TRBV10-3	TRBJ2-5	TGTGCCATCAGAAGTTCAGAGACCCAGTACTTC	CAIRSSETQYF
-	-	TRBV7-6	TRBJ2-7	TGTGCCAGCAGCGCAACCCTAGGGCTCGCCTACGAGCAGTACTTC	CASSATLGLAYEQYF
-	-	TRBV30	TRBJ1-4	TGTGCCTGGAGTGTAGAAATCAAAGCAACTAATGAAAAACTGTTTTTT	CAWSVEIKATNEKLFF
-	-	TRBV5-1	TRBJ2-7	TGCGCCAGCAGCCAAACAGGGCACTACGAGCAGTACTTC	CASSQTGHYEQYF
-	-	TRBV9	TRBJ1-5	TGTGCCAGCAGCGTAGACGGAAGCAATCAGCCCCAGCATTTT	CASSVDGSNQPQHF
TRBD1	-	TRBV4-3	TRBJ2-1	TGCGCCAGCAGCCATCTCCTCAGGGGGCTGGGGCCCAATGAGCAGTTCTTC	CASSHLLRGLGPNEQFF
TRBD1	-	TRBV6-1	TRBJ2-7	TGTGCCAGCAGTGGAGGGACAGGGAAGGCTTACGAGCAGTACTTC	CASSGGTGKAYEQYF
-	-	TRBV5-1	TRBJ1-6	TGCGCCAGCAGCCTAGCTGGACAAGAAAATTCACCCCTCCACTTT	CASSLAGQENSPLHF
-	-	TRBV18	TRBJ1-3	TGTGCCAGCTCACCAGTCAGGGTGGTTGACACCATATATTTT	CASSPVRVVDTIYF
-	-	TRBV7-8	TRBJ1-2	TGTGCCAGCAGTTTAGCAGGGGCCGGTGGCTACACCTTC	CASSLAGAGGYTF
-	-	TRBV18	TRBJ2-7	TGTGCCAGCTCACCAACTGACAGAGACAACGAGCAGTACTTC	CASSPTDRDNEQYF
TRBD2	-	TRBV5-5	TRBJ2-3	TGTGCCAGCAGCGTCGGACTAGCGGGGGGGACAGATACGCAGTATTTT	CASSVGLAGGTDTQYF
-	-	TRBV4-3	TRBJ1-4	TGCGCCAGCAGCCAAGATTTAGGGAAAAATGAAAAACTGTTTTTT	CASSQDLGKNEKLFF
-	-	TRBV7-2	TRBJ1-2	TGTGCCAGCAGCTCCACGTGGGCAGGGTCGTACGATGGCTACACCTTC	CASSSTWAGSYDGYTF
-	-	TRBV4-1	TRBJ2-5	TGCGCCAGCAGCCAAGGAAGTGGAGGGTCGGGAGAGACCCAGTACTTC	CASSQGSGGSGETQYF
-	-	TRBV5-1	TRBJ2-2	TGCGCCAGCAGCTTGGCTCAGGGGACGGACCCCGGGAAGCTGTTTTTT	CASSLAQGTDPGKLFF
-	-	TRBV9	TRBJ1-4	TGTGCCAGCAGCGCCTCGGGGTGGTCTAATGAAAAACTGTTTTTT	CASSASGWSNEKLFF
TRBD1	few	TRBV5-1	TRBJ1-1	TGCGCCAGCAGCTTGGGACAGGGTGAGAACACTGAAGCTTTCTTT	CASSLGQGENTEAFF
TRBD1	few	TRBV5-1	TRBJ1-3	TGCGCCAGCAGCAGGACAGGGCTTGGAAACACCATATATTTT	CASSRTGLGNTIYF
-	-	TRBV6-5	TRBJ1-3	TGTGCCAGCAGTTATCAGGGGACCATATATTTT	CASSYQGTIYF
-	-	TRBV19	TRBJ1-1	TGTGCCAGTAGTATCCCAGGGCGGCTTGAAGCTTTCTTT	CASSIPGRLEAFF
-	-	TRBV2	TRBJ1-5	TGTGCCAGCAGTGGAGGGGGCAATCAGCCCCAGCATTTT	CASSGGGNQPQHF
TRBD1	-	TRBV28	TRBJ1-1	TGTGCCAGCAGTCCCCAGGGGGCGCAGGACACTGAAGCTTTCTTT	CASSPQGAQDTEAFF
TRBD1	-	TRBV5-5	TRBJ1-2	TGTGCCAGCAGCCGCCGGGACAGCCCATCGGGCTACACCTTC	CASSRRDSPSGYTF
-	-	TRBV29-1	TRBJ1-1	TGCAGCGTTGACAGGGTGAACACTGAAGCTTTCTTT	CSVDRVNTEAFF
TRBD1	-	TRBV5-6	TRBJ2-1	TGTGCCAGCAGCATACCCGGGACAGGAGCCCTAAATGAGCAGTTCTTC	CASSIPGTGALNEQFF